Below, 9 T cell receptor beta chains from the same sample are listed, as sequenced in a study of blood T cell repertoires in COVID-19. Produced via immunoSEQ multiplex PCR; TCRdb's table is partial and in-frame only. The table includes roughly 250,000 clones, around nine tenths detected once. What was sequenced was peripheral blood. The receptors originated from a woman aged 35 to 49 who had recovered from COVID-19.

V gene TRBV7-2 combines with J gene TRBJ2-7, with TRBD2 matching 10 bases. V lost 2 bases and J lost 4; bases outside the gene matches: 14. Per the germline V gene, CDR1 is SGHTA and CDR2 is FQGNSA. CDR3 length: 18 residues. Here the CDR3 DNA reads TGTGCCAGCAGCTTACATTCCGATAGGACTAGCGGACAGTACGAGCAGTACTTC. This translates into CASSLHSDRTSGQYEQYF.

The V and J genes are TRBV30 and TRBJ1-5; D is undetermined. V was clipped by 5 bases and J by 3 bases, with 11 bases between them. The germline gives CDR1 GTSNPN, CDR2 SVGIG (reference sequence). CDR3 length: 13 residues. CDR3 loop: CAWSTGFNQPQHF. The CDR3 coding sequence is TGTGCCTGGTCTACGGGGTTCAATCAGCCCCAGCATTTT. The full variable domain, rest sourced from reference TRBV30 and TRBJ1-5, is SQTIHQWPATLVQPVGSPLSLECTVEGTSNPNLYWYRQAAGRGLQLLFYSVGIGQISSEVPQNLSASRPQDRQFILSSKKLLLSDSGFYLCAWSTGFNQPQHFGDGTRLSIL.

The table lists this clone with a count of one. This chain joins TRBV5-1 and TRBJ1-1; D possibly corresponds to TRBD1 (6 bases). The germline V gene has CDR1 SGHRS and CDR2 YFSETQ. CDR3 size: 16 residues. The V end was cut by 4 bases, the J end by 3 bases, with 19 bases between. This CDR3 reads CASSEQGGDRDTEAFF. CDR3 DNA: TGCGCCAGCAGCGAACAGGGCGGCGATCGGGACACTGAAGCTTTCTTT. The variable domain in full, completed from reference TRBV5-1 and TRBJ1-1, reads KAGVTQTPRYLIKTRGQQVTLSCSPISGHRSVSWYQQTPGQGLQFLFEYFSETQRNKGNFPGRFSGRQFSNSRSEMNVSTLELGDSALYLCASSEQGGDRDTEAFFGQGTRLTVV.

V and J are TRBV25-1 and TRBJ1-2, with TRBD1 as a possible D gene (6 bases). The CDR3 is made up of 14 amino acids. V was shortened by 4 bases and J by 8 bases, with 17 bases between the two germline ends. Germline CDR1 reads MGHDK; CDR2 reads SYGVNS. The CDR3, as DNA: TGTGCCAGCAGTGGAAGGACAGAGTCTATGGGCTACACCTTC. The encoded protein is CASSGRTESMGYTF.

The chain is built from TRBV7-2 and TRBJ2-7, with a tentative D call TRBD1 (5 bases). Per the germline V gene, CDR1 is SGHTA and CDR2 is FQGNSA. Trimming stripped 1 base from V and 4 bases from J, with 14 bases between. This CDR3 has 15 residues. The CDR3, as DNA: TGTGCCAGCAGCTTAGAAATAGGAAGGGGTTACGAGCAGTACTTC. Protein sequence: CASSLEIGRGYEQYF.

This clone appeared once. V and J are TRBV15 and TRBJ2-1, with 15 bases lining up with TRBD2. V shed 1 base, J shed 14 bases, and the junction held 6 bases outside the gene matches. The CDR3 is 15 amino acids. Germline values: CDR1 LNHNV, CDR2 YYDKDF (reference sequence). CDR3 residues: CATSRAGTSGGSKFF. The CDR3 coding sequence is TGTGCCACCAGCAGAGCCGGGACTAGCGGGGGGAGTAAGTTCTTC.

This clone was seen a few times. The V call is TRBV24-1, the J call TRBJ1-3; D remains unclear. V lost 3 bases, J lost 8 bases, and 4 bases lay in between. CDR1 and CDR2 from the germline V gene are KGHDR and SFDVKD. The CDR3 runs 11 residues. This CDR3 reads CATSDQYTIYF. The DNA of the CDR3 is TGTGCCACCAGTGATCAGTACACCATATATTTT.

The gene calls are TRBV28 and TRBJ1-4; 9 bases align to TRBD1. CDR3 length equals 16 residues. Germline V gene lookup returns CDR1 MDHEN and CDR2 SYDVKM. Germline trimming cut 2 bases from V and 8 bases from J; bases unmatched to any gene: 9. DNA for the CDR3: TGTGCCAGCAGTTTAGGAACAGGGGGCAGAGACGAAAAACTGTTTTTT. Amino acid sequence: CASSLGTGGRDEKLFF.

This clone has just a few counts. The CDR3 sequence: CASSPTPNYGYTF. The CDR3 DNA reads as TGTGCCAGCAGCCCTACTCCCAACTATGGCTACACCTTC. The chain recombines TRBV9 with TRBJ1-2; no clear D. Germline assignment: CDR1 SGDLS and CDR2 YYNGEE. Trimming cost V 4 bases and J 2 bases, with 9 bases left between them. This CDR3 region has 13 residues.